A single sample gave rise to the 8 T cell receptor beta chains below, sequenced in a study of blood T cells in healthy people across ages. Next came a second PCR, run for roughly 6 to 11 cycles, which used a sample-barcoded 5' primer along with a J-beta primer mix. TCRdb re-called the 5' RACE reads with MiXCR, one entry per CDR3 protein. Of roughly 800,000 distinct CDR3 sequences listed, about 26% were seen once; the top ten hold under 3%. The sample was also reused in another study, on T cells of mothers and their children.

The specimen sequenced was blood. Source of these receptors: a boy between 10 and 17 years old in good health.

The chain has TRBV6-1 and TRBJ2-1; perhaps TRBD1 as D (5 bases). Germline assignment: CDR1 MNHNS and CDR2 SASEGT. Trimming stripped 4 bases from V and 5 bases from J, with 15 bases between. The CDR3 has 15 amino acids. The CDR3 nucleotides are TGTGCCAGCAGTGGTCGTAGGGGATCCCACAATGAGCAGTTCTTC. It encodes CASSGRRGSHNEQFF.

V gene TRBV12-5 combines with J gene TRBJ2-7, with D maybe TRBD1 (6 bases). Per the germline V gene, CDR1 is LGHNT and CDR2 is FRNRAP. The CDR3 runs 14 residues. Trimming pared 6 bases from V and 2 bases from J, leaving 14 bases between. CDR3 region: CASGPGHGPYEQYF. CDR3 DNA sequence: TGTGCTAGTGGCCCGGGACACGGACCCTACGAGCAGTACTTC.

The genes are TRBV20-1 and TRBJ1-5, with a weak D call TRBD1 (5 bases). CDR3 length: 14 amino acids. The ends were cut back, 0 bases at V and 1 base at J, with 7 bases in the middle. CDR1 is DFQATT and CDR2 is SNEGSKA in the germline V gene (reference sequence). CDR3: CSARDWGSNQPQHF. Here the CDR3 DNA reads TGCAGTGCTAGAGATTGGGGCAGCAATCAGCCCCAGCATTTT.

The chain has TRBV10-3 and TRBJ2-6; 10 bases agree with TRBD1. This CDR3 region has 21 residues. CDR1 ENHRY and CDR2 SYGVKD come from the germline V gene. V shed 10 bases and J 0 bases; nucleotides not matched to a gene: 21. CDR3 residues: CATHTGTGVAPSNSGANVLTF. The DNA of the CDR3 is TGTGCCACCCATACCGGGACAGGGGTCGCCCCATCTAACTCTGGGGCCAACGTCCTGACTTTC.

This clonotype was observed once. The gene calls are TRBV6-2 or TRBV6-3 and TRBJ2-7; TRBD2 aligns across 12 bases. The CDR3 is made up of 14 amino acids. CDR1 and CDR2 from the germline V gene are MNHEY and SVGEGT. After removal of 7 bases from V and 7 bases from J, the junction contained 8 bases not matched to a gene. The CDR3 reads CASKYMLAGGEQYF. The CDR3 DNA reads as TGTGCCAGCAAATACATGCTAGCGGGGGGGGAGCAGTACTTC.

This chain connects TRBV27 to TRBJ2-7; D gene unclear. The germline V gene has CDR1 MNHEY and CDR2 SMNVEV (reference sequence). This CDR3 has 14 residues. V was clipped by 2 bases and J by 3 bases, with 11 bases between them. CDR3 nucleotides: TGTGCCAGCAGTTTAGAAGGTGGCCGCTACGAGCAGTACTTC. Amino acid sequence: CASSLEGGRYEQYF.

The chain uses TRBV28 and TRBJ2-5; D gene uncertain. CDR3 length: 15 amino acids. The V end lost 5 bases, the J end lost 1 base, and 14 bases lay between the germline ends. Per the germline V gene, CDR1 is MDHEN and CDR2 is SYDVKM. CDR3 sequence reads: CASSPLGGFQETQYF. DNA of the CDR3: TGTGCCAGCAGTCCCCTGGGCGGCTTCCAAGAGACCCAGTACTTC.

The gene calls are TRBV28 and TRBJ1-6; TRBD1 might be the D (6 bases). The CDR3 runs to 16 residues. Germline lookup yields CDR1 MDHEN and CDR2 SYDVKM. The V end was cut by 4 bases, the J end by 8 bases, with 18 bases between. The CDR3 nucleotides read TGTGCCAGCAGTTCGGGGGGGGGCCTTACAGATTCACCCCTCCACTTT. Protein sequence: CASSSGGGLTDSPLHF.